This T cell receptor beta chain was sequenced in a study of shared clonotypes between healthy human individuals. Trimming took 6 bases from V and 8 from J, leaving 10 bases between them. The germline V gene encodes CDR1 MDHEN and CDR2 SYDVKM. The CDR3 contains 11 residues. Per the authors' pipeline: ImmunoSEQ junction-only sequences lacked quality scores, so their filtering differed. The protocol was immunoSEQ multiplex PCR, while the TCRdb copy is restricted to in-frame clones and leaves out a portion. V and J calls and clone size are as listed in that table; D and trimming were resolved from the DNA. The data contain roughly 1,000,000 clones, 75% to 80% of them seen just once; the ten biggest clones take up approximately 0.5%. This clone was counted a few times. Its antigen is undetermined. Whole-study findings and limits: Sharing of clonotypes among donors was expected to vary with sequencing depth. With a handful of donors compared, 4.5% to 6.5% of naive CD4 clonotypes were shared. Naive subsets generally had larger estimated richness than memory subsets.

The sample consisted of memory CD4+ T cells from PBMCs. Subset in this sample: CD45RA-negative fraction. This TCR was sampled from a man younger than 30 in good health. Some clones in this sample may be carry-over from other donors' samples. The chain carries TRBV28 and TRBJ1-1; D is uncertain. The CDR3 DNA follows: TGTGCCAGCAGACGTTCAAGGGAAGCTTTCTTT. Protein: CASRRSREAFF. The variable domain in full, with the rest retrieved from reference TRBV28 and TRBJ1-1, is DVKVTQSSRYLVKRTGEKVFLECVQDMDHENMFWYRQDPGLGLRLIYFSYDVKMKEKGDIPEGYSVSREKKERFSLILESASTNQTSMYLCASRRSREAFFGQGTRLTVV.